A selection of T cell receptor beta chains follows, all from one sample in a study of OX40 agonist ivuxolimab in advanced cancers. The data were produced by immunoSEQ multiplex PCR, yet TCRdb's version contains in-frame clones alone and is incomplete. This table has about 58,000 clones, over 65% appearing once. The sequences come from CD4+ or CD8+ T cells sorted from blood, collected in a trial of the OX40 agonist ivuxolimab. The receptor set was obtained from an adult with an advanced solid tumor such as melanoma, head and neck, liver or kidney cancer. The CDR3 runs from the conserved cysteine through the conserved F or W. The D gene is left open where the match is weak. Size is omitted from some rows. Given values are once, few, many or a class for expanded clones.

V	size	J	D	CDR3	DNA
TRBV13	-	TRBJ2-1	-	CASSFGLDEQFF	TGTGCCAGCAGCTTTGGTCTTGATGAGCAGTTCTTC
TRBV5-1	-	TRBJ2-7	TRBD1	CASNSRTGLEGVYEQYF	TGCGCCAGCAACTCCAGGACAGGGTTGGAGGGGGTGTACGAGCAGTACTTC
TRBV10-3	-	TRBJ2-3	-	CAISETAIADTQYF	TGTGCCATCAGTGAGACGGCCATCGCAGATACGCAGTATTTT
TRBV7-3	-	TRBJ2-2	TRBD2	CASSPGGPGELFF	TGTGCCAGCAGCCCGGGGGGGCCCGGGGAGCTGTTTTTT
TRBV29-1	-	TRBJ1-2	TRBD1	CSVEEAGQGYGYTF	TGCAGCGTTGAAGAGGCGGGACAGGGTTATGGCTACACCTTC
TRBV4-1	-	TRBJ2-3	TRBD2	CASSPAGRGSTDTQYF	TGCGCCAGCAGCCCCGCAGGGCGGGGGAGCACAGATACGCAGTATTTT
TRBV30	-	TRBJ1-3	TRBD1	CAWSGDRGQGTIYF	TGTGCCTGGAGTGGGGACAGGGGGCAGGGGACCATATATTTT
TRBV28	few	TRBJ1-6	-	CASSSQASPLHF	TGTGCCAGCAGCTCCCAGGCTTCACCCCTCCACTTT
TRBV7-8	-	TRBJ1-5	-	CASSFDSGGGQPQHF	TGTGCCAGCAGCTTCGATTCTGGGGGGGGGCAGCCCCAGCATTTT
TRBV7-6	few	TRBJ2-1	-	CASSPGQYNEQFF	TGTGCCAGCAGCCCAGGACAGTACAATGAGCAGTTCTTC
TRBV10-3	-	TRBJ2-2	TRBD1	CAGRTGTNTGELVF	TGTGCCGGCCGGACAGGGACGAACACCGGGGAGCTGGTTTTT
TRBV19	-	TRBJ2-3	TRBD1	CASMDRGYGDTQYF	TGTGCCAGTATGGACAGGGGATATGGGGATACGCAGTATTTT
TRBV11-2	-	TRBJ2-7	TRBD1	CASSHRGGGEQYF	TGTGCCAGCAGCCACAGGGGTGGCGGCGAGCAGTACTTC
TRBV28	-	TRBJ2-7	-	CASSLSATSSYEQYF	TGTGCCAGCAGTTTATCCGCGACGAGCTCCTACGAGCAGTACTTC
TRBV7-3	-	TRBJ1-2	-	CATGERSYGYTF	TGTGCCACCGGGGAACGTTCCTATGGCTACACCTTC
TRBV5-6	-	TRBJ2-1	-	CASREEGAQSSYNEQFF	TGTGCCAGCAGGGAGGAGGGGGCCCAAAGCTCCTACAATGAGCAGTTCTTC
TRBV28	-	TRBJ1-1	-	CASSLRHLTEAFF	TGTGCCAGCAGTTTAAGGCACCTCACTGAAGCTTTCTTT
TRBV9	-	TRBJ2-5	-	CASSAGRIQETQYF	TGTGCCAGCAGCGCCGGACGGATCCAAGAGACCCAGTACTTC
TRBV5-1	-	TRBJ2-3	-	CASSLTGSADTQYF	TGCGCCAGCAGCTTGACGGGGTCGGCAGATACGCAGTATTTT
TRBV6-1	-	TRBJ2-5	TRBD1	CASYGTAQETQYF	TGTGCCAGCTACGGGACAGCCCAAGAGACCCAGTACTTC
TRBV7-6	few	TRBJ2-5	TRBD2	CASSFGTSGTMEETQYF	TGTGCCAGCAGCTTCGGGACTAGCGGTACTATGGAAGAGACCCAGTACTTC
TRBV7-2	-	TRBJ1-2	-	CASSQNQGRSGYTF	TGTGCCAGCAGCCAGAATCAGGGGAGGAGTGGCTACACCTTC
TRBV27	-	TRBJ2-1	-	CASSLAQPYNEQFF	TGTGCCAGCAGTTTGGCACAGCCCTACAATGAGCAGTTCTTC
TRBV6-1	-	TRBJ1-1	TRBD1	CASTGQGFIAFF	TGTGCCAGCACCGGACAGGGGTTTATAGCTTTCTTT
TRBV7-3	few	TRBJ2-7	-	CASSSLQGSEQYF	TGTGCCAGCAGCTCACTCCAGGGTTCCGAGCAGTACTTC
TRBV6-4	-	TRBJ1-3	-	CASSDSKGRQPGYLSGNTIYF	TGTGCCAGCAGTGACTCTAAAGGGAGGCAGCCGGGGTATCTTTCTGGAAACACCATATATTTT
TRBV7-2	-	TRBJ1-2	-	CASSLVQADYGYTF	TGTGCCAGCAGCTTAGTTCAGGCAGATTATGGCTACACCTTC
TRBV28	-	TRBJ1-2	-	CASGGANYGYTF	TGTGCCAGCGGCGGGGCTAACTATGGCTACACCTTC
TRBV7-3	once	TRBJ1-1	-	CASSQMLNTEAFF	TGTGCCAGCAGCCAAATGTTGAACACTGAAGCTTTCTTT
TRBV5-5	-	TRBJ1-5	-	CASSLGQLGNQPQHF	TGTGCCAGCAGCTTGGGACAGTTGGGCAATCAGCCCCAGCATTTT
TRBV19	once	TRBJ2-2	-	CASSPQLTGELFF	TGTGCCAGTAGTCCCCAGCTTACCGGGGAGCTGTTTTTT
TRBV27	-	TRBJ1-1	-	CASKSAPVITEAFF	TGTGCCAGCAAGTCAGCCCCGGTGATAACTGAAGCTTTCTTT
TRBV7-2	-	TRBJ2-1	TRBD2	CASTQALTGGPGEQFF	TGTGCCAGCACCCAGGCCTTGACGGGGGGGCCAGGTGAGCAGTTCTTC
TRBV5-1	few	TRBJ2-3	-	CASSLESAVSTDTQYF	TGCGCCAGCAGCTTGGAATCAGCTGTAAGCACAGATACGCAGTATTTT
TRBV6-1	-	TRBJ1-1	-	CASTGQSSRTEAFF	TGTGCCAGCACAGGTCAAAGTTCTCGCACTGAAGCTTTCTTT
TRBV4-1	-	TRBJ2-1	TRBD2	CASSTQPTGTSGGNEQFF	TGCGCCAGCAGCACTCAACCAACCGGGACTAGCGGGGGAAATGAGCAGTTCTTC
TRBV11-2	-	TRBJ2-5	TRBD1	CASSFDRGGVTQYF	TGTGCCAGCAGCTTCGACAGGGGCGGAGTGACCCAGTACTTC
TRBV18	-	TRBJ1-1	-	CASSKEGHNTEAFF	TGTGCCAGCTCTAAGGAGGGACATAACACTGAAGCTTTCTTT
TRBV11-2	-	TRBJ2-3	-	CASSFTGTGTQYF	TGTGCCAGCAGCTTTACAGGGACCGGTACGCAGTATTTT
TRBV10-3	-	TRBJ1-3	-	CAISAGGGGNTIYF	TGTGCCATCAGTGCGGGTGGGGGCGGAAACACCATATATTTT
TRBV28	-	TRBJ1-2	-	CASRTTGWSGYTF	TGTGCCAGCAGAACCACAGGGTGGAGTGGCTACACCTTC
TRBV7-9	-	TRBJ1-6	TRBD1	CASSPPLGQEYNSPLHF	TGTGCCAGCAGCCCCCCCCTAGGACAGGAGTATAATTCACCCCTCCACTTT
TRBV7-8	-	TRBJ1-3	-	CASSSPPLGGNTIYF	TGTGCCAGCAGCTCCCCGCCCCTGGGAGGAAACACCATATATTTT
TRBV27	-	TRBJ2-1	-	CASSLRSGERVAYNEQFF	TGTGCCAGCAGTCTCCGTTCAGGGGAAAGGGTGGCCTACAATGAGCAGTTCTTC
TRBV2	-	TRBJ2-3	-	CASSVSFTVPDTQYF	TGTGCCAGCAGTGTTAGTTTTACGGTGCCAGATACGCAGTATTTT
TRBV7-7	-	TRBJ2-1	TRBD2	CASSLAGGTNSYNEQFF	TGTGCTAGCAGCTTAGCTGGCGGGACTAACTCCTACAATGAGCAGTTCTTC
TRBV7-9	few	TRBJ2-5	-	CASSLNGGAQETQYF	TGTGCCAGCAGTTTAAATGGAGGGGCCCAAGAGACCCAGTACTTC
TRBV2	-	TRBJ2-1	TRBD2	CASSGRWRGGDEQFF	TGTGCCAGCAGTGGCAGATGGCGGGGGGGCGATGAGCAGTTCTTC
TRBV4-1	few	TRBJ1-5	-	CASSQGTATSRQPQHF	TGCGCCAGCAGCCAAGGGACAGCGACGAGTCGACAGCCCCAGCATTTT
TRBV2	-	TRBJ1-5	-	CASSEISFRDQPQHF	TGTGCCAGCAGTGAGATCAGCTTCAGGGATCAGCCCCAGCATTTT
TRBV7-2	-	TRBJ2-7	-	CASSLMVSSYEQYF	TGTGCCAGCAGCTTAATGGTCAGCTCCTACGAGCAGTACTTC
TRBV7-2	once	TRBJ2-6	-	CASSLQAGANVLTF	TGTGCCAGCAGCTTACAGGCTGGGGCCAACGTCCTGACTTTC
TRBV4-2	-	TRBJ1-2	TRBD1	CASSQATAGGSDGYTF	TGTGCCAGCAGCCAAGCTACCGCAGGGGGCAGTGATGGCTACACCTTC
TRBV21-1	-	TRBJ2-7	-	CASSMPRQDLYEQYF	TGTGCCAGCAGCATGCCGCGACAGGACCTCTACGAGCAGTACTTC
TRBV7-9	-	TRBJ1-2	TRBD1	CASSRDRESYGYTF	TGTGCCAGCAGCCGAGACAGGGAGAGCTATGGCTACACCTTC
TRBV7-3	-	TRBJ2-3	TRBD2	CASSLGLGADTQYF	TGTGCCAGCAGCTTGGGACTAGGTGCAGATACGCAGTATTTT
TRBV9	-	TRBJ1-5	-	CASSVGGPLSNQPQHF	TGTGCCAGCAGCGTAGGGGGACCTTTAAGCAATCAGCCCCAGCATTTT
TRBV28	-	TRBJ2-2	TRBD2	CASSVQGLAGAGELFF	TGTGCCAGCAGTGTTCAGGGACTAGCGGGGGCCGGGGAGCTGTTTTTT